This T cell receptor (beta chain) was captured in a study of T-cell reconstitution after alpha-beta-depleted transplantation in children. This clonotype ranks as medium-sized. The antigen is unknown. TCRbeta library construction was performed incorporating unique molecular identifiers. TCRdb independently ran MiXCR on the PCR reads; one entry per CDR3 protein. The sample carries approximately 20,000 distinct CDR3 sequences, roughly 13% recorded once. Study-wide results and limits: The authors attributed T-cell counts and diversity one year after transplant mostly to newly produced T cells. Reports say that about two months after transplant, the alpha-beta T cells came out of several hundred graft clones that had expanded. From surviving recipient T cells and thymic progenitors came the high day-60 TCRbeta diversity observed in some patients.

CDR3 length equals 11 residues. The germline V gene has CDR1 MNHEY and CDR2 SVGAGI. V was cut by 7 bases and J by 5 bases, with 9 bases left in between. This sequence was found in a female patient between 2 and 15 years old who had a stem cell transplant for congenital amegakaryocytic thrombocytopenia, so the T cells may come from the graft donor. The chain recombines TRBV6-5 with TRBJ2-7; D may be TRBD1 or TRBD2 (6 bases each). Sequences were derived from PBMCs, mostly from graft donor cells, sampled 60 days after TCRalphabeta/CD19-depleted stem cell transplant. CDR3 nucleotide sequence: TGTGCCAGCACCCGGGGGCACGAGCAGTACTTC. Translated: CASTRGHEQYF.